Sequencing of this TCR beta chain was carried out in a study of post-analysis software for immune sequencing data. In the study overall: Included among the disease courses, which were recorded for the cohort, were relapsing-remitting, secondary progressive and progressive-relapsing multiple sclerosis.

The sample holds a few counts of this clonotype. Antigen specificity is unknown. Unique molecular identifiers were carried by the TCR beta cDNA libraries. T cells numbering 1 to 10 million yielded cDNA molecules that totaled approximately 500,000. MiXCR, run by TCRdb on the PCR reads, gives a single entry per CDR3 protein. The table has hundreds of thousands of distinct CDR3 sequences, around 60% seen once. CDR1 and CDR2 (germline): SQVTM, ANQGSEA. CDR3 length equals 13 residues. The V end lost 4 bases, the J end lost 10 bases, and 17 bases lay between the germline ends. General study points: Compared with controls, patients showed significantly lower normalized Chao1 diversity. Analysis by F measure revealed that same-batch samples clustered strongly together. The study found TRBV5-6, TRBV5-1 and TRBV20-1 among a few TRBV segments more frequent in patients than controls.

The receptor was isolated from a girl aged 2 to 9 with multiple sclerosis. Sequenced material: blood. V usage is TRBV29-1 and J usage is TRBJ2-1, with D perhaps TRBD1 or TRBD2 (5 bases each). The CDR3 protein is CSVVTVRAMEQFF. The CDR3 region has the DNA TGCAGCGTTGTGACAGTGAGGGCAATGGAGCAGTTCTTC.